This T cell receptor beta chain emerged from a study of tumor-infiltrating lymphocytes in primary liver carcinoma (dated by TCRdb to 2015 to 2018). At the level of the whole study: The five patients, three men and two women aged 30 to 69 years, had hepatocellular carcinoma (four) or combined HCC and intrahepatic cholangiocarcinoma (one). A total of roughly 35 specimens from 5 patients went through TCRbeta repertoire sequencing, namely 25 tumor regions, 5 adjacent noncancerous liver tissues and 5 peripheral blood samples. For each liver tumor, the study sampled five regions along with adjacent normal tissue and blood, and applied TCRbeta repertoire sequencing, expression microarrays and whole-exome sequencing. Reproducibility between technical replicate repertoires was high, with correlation coefficients above 0.98 and mean shared-clone rates about 0.9. The five patients had tumors staged T1-T3 N0M0, with maximum diameters ranging from roughly 4.2 to 11 cm. Each sample produced roughly 3.65 to 8 million productive TCRbeta reads, and read depth showed no significant difference between tissue types. The roughly 27 tumor region samples were profiled with Agilent mRNA microarrays so that TCRbeta repertoire diversity could be related to the local molecular phenotype.

The CDR3 runs 16 amino acids, cysteine and phenylalanine included. CDR3 DNA only is kept here, 48 bases in frame from base 1. From the germline V gene (reference sequence), CDR1 is PRHDT and CDR2 is FYEKMQ. Germline trimming: 0 bases from V, 0 bases from J; junction bases outside gene matches: 0. This clonotype was observed a handful of times. The clone's antigen remains unknown. One base away there is no much larger clone; base qualities are not given. Starting from about 500 ng total RNA, TCRbeta-specific cDNA was produced by reverse transcription with a constant-region primer and ProtoScript II reverse transcriptase. Construction of the TCRbeta libraries relied on three nested rounds of multiplex PCR, following a slightly modified ARM-PCR procedure. Multiplex TRBV1-TRBV30 forward primers and a Cbeta reverse primer were used in the first two PCR rounds, each of which was run for 10 cycles. Sample barcodes and Illumina adapters were attached in a final 25-cycle PCR using Deep VentR polymerase. Before sequencing, amplicons of 200-500 bp were purified from gel using a QIAquick gel extraction kit. An Illumina HiSeq 2500 was used to sequence the TCRbeta amplicons with 250-bp paired-end reads. The source study handled its data this way. Quality trimming of reads was performed with Trimmomatic v0.33, and paired reads were merged with FLASH v1.2.11 so that full CDR3 sequences could be recovered. V, D and J germline segments were assigned to the rearranged TCRbeta sequences by MiGEC v1.2.1b. Clonotype statistics and Shannon-Wiener diversity indices were calculated with VDJtools v1.0.0. To cut down on sampling bias, every analysis after diversity analysis relied on just the 250 most abundant clonotypes from each sample. TCRdb trimmed the raw reads at Q25, called clones with MiXCR and kept productive beta chains. Records with the same CDR3 protein are collapsed into one entry carrying the most frequent genes and DNA. None of the V and J calls come from the authors' own analysis; TCRdb made them. The sample records 100,000 to 150,000 distinct CDR3 sequences, 64% of which are singletons. The top ten constitute less than 10% of the sample.

General study outcomes and caveats: Because only the TCR beta chain was sequenced and unpaired alpha chains were not captured, true repertoire diversity is likely underestimated. Repertoire overlap was found to be higher between tumor regions (mean approximately 35%) than between tumor-adjacent (roughly 17%) or tumor-blood (around 14%) pairs, consistent with antigen-driven expansion. The top 250 clones accounted for a significantly greater share of the repertoire in tumors than in blood (p = 0.039). Only about 8-24% of top clones were present in all five regions of a tumor, suggesting spatial heterogeneity of tumor-infiltrating T cells. With just 4 or 5 patients in the study, the authors point out that the findings should be validated in a larger study. Comparison of CD4+ and CD8+ T cell repertoires was precluded by the use of bulk unsorted samples.

Total RNA and DNA were co-extracted from roughly 20-30 mg of bulk tissue with the AllPrep DNA/RNA mini kit, without cell sorting. Roughly five patients with histopathologically diagnosed primary liver carcinoma underwent surgical resection in China between late 2015 and March 2016. Patients had chronic HBV infection and were treatment-naive at sampling. Each tumor was sampled at five spatially separated regions: the tumor centre plus the superior, inferior, left-lateral and right-lateral poles. More than 80% viable tumor cells were found by histology in every tumor sample. Pieces of fresh tumor and adjacent tissue were cut in half, with one half kept in RNAlater at -80 degrees C and the other half sent for histology.

The sample taken for sequencing was liver tumor tissue from sampling region 3. Taken with the paper, the label for cell subset or site translates to: tumor region T3, left-lateral pole. The TCR originated in a woman aged 55 to 70 with primary liver carcinoma and hepatitis B virus infection. The chain uses TRBV13 and TRBJ2-2, and 8 junctional nucleotides match TRBD2. The DNA is as follows: TGTGCCAGCAGCTTAGGGGGACTAGCGAACACCGGGGAGCTGTTTTTT. Its protein is CASSLGGLANTGELFF.